Included here is one T cell receptor beta chain sequence, with context. This entry belongs to a study of blood T cell repertoires in COVID-19. Source study methods: Amplifying reference gene primers gave estimates of nucleated cell counts. The table came from immunoSEQ multiplex PCR; TCRdb's copy has only in-frame clones and leaves some out. V and J calls and clone size are given by that table; D and trimming were obtained from the DNA. Of roughly 150,000 clones in the sample, 80% to 85% were seen once. Cohorts were based on clinical histories the participants reported. This CDR3 has 20 amino acids. Trimming removed 5 bases from V and 8 bases from J; junction bases left unmatched: 23. Germline values: CDR1 SGHRS, CDR2 YFSETQ.

The sequenced material came from PBMCs or T cells enriched from blood (not recorded which). The source is a man in his sixties or seventies who had been exposed to COVID-19. The V call is TRBV5-1, the J call TRBJ2-1; the match to TRBD1 covers 12 bases. In DNA, the CDR3 is TGCGCCAGCAGATGGGGGCCGGGACAGGGGGCATCGTCCCGCGGGGATGAGCAGTTCTTC. Amino acid sequence: CASRWGPGQGASSRGDEQFF. The entire variable domain, with the rest obtained from reference TRBV5-1 and TRBJ2-1, is as follows: KAGVTQTPRYLIKTRGQQVTLSCSPISGHRSVSWYQQTPGQGLQFLFEYFSETQRNKGNFPGRFSGRQFSNSRSEMNVSTLELGDSALYLCASRWGPGQGASSRGDEQFFGPGTRLTVL.